The subject of this entry is one T cell receptor beta chain. This clonotype was counted a few times. Its antigen is still unknown. Nothing much larger sits one base from this clone, and base qualities are not available. The protocol used for the library was RT-PCR. TCRdb lists the instrument as Illumina HiSeq 2500. The public reads were run again by TCRdb, first through fastp at Q25 and then through MiXCR, and only productive beta chains were kept. Here each entry gathers all rows of one CDR3 protein and keeps the most common genes and DNA. This sample gives about 520,000 distinct CDR3 sequences in total; 25% of them show up just once. The ten largest account for 1.5% to 2% of the sample. V is cut back by 3 bases and J by 5 bases, with 16 bases in the junction unmatched. Including the terminal cysteine and phenylalanine, the CDR3 comprises 18 residues. Kept here is only the CDR3 DNA, which spans 54 bases and is read in frame from base 1. CDR1 and CDR2, per the germline V gene, are SGDLS and YYNGEE.

The record originates from a study of response to subunit inactivated influenza vaccine (dated by TCRdb to the late 2010s). Study-level background: To follow how T cells responded to a trivalent subunit inactivated influenza vaccine, the researchers relied on deep quantitative profiling of the T cell receptor repertoire.

The paper as a whole reports these results and caveats: The authors proposed that each seasonal influenza vaccination may bring in only a limited number of new T cells.

The chain is assembled from TRBV9 and TRBJ2-3, with TRBD2 identical over 9 junction bases. This specimen consisted of CD4+ T cells sorted from PBMCs, obtained around 5 days after vaccination. The receptor comes from a man aged 45-65 years who received an inactivated influenza vaccine. Donor details come from another sample of the same person, matched by shared clones. CDR3 region: CASSAAPRIAGVRDTQYF. The sequenced DNA: TGTGCCAGCAGCGCCGCTCCACGAATAGCGGGAGTAAGAGATACGCAGTATTTT.